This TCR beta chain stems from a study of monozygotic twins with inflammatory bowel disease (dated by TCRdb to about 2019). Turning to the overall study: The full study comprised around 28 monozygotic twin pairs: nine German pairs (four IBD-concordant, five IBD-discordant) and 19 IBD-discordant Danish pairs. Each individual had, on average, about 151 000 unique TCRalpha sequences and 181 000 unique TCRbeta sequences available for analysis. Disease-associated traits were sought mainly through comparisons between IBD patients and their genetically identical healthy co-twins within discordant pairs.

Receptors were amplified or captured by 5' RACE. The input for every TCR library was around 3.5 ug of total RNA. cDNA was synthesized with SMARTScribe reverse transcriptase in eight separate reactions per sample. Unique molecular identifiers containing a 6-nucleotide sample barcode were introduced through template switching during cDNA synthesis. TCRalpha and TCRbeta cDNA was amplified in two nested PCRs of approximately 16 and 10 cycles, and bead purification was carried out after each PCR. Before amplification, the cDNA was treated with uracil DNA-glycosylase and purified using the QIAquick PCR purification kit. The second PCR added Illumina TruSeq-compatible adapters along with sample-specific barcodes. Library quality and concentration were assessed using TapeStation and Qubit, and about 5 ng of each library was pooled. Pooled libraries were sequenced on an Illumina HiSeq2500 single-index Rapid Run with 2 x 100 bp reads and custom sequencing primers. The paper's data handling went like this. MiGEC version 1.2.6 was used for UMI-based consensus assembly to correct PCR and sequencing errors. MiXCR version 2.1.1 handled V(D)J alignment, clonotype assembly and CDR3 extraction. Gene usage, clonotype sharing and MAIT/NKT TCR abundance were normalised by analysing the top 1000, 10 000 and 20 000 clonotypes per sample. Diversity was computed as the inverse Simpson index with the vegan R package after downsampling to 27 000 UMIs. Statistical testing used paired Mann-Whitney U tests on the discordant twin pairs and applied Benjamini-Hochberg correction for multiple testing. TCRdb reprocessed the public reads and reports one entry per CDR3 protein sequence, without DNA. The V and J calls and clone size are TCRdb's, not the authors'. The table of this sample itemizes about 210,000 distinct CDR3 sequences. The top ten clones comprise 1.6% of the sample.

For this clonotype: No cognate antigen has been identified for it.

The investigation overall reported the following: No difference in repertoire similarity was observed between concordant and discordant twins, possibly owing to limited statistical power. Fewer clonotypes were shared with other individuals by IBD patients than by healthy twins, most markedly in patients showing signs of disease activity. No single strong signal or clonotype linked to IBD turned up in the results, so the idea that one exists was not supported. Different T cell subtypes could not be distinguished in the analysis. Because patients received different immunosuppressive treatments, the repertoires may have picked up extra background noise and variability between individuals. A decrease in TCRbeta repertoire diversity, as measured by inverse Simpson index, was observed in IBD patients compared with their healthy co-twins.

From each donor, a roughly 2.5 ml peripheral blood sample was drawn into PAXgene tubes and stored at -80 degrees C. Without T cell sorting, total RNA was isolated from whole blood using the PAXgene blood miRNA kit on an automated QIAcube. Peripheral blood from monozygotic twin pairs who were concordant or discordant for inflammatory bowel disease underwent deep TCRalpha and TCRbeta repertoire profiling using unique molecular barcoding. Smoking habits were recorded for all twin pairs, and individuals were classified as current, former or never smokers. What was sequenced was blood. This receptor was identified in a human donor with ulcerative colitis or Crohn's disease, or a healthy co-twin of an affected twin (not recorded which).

The CDR3 region: CASKVNTGELFF. The chain joins TRBV5-1 to TRBJ2-2. The CDR3 numbers 12 residues from cysteine through phenylalanine. No coding sequence is recorded. As encoded in the germline V gene, CDR1 is SGHRS while CDR2 is YFSETQ.